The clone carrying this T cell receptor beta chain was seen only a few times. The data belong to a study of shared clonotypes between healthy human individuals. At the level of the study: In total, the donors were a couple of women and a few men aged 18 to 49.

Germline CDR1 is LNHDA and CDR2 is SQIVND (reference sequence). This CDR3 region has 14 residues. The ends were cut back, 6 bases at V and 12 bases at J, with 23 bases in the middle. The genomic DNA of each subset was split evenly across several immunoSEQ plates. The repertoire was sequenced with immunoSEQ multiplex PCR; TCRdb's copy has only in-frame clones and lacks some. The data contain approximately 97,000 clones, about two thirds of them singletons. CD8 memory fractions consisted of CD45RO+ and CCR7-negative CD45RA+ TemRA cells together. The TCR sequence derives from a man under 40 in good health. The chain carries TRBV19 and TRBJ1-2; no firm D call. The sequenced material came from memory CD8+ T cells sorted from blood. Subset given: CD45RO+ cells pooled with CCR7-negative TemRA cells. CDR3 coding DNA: TGTGCCAGTAGCCTTTTTGGGGAGCCACTGGTGAACACCTTC. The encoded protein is CASSLFGEPLVNTF.